The subject of this entry is one T cell receptor (beta chain). Its antigen is unknown. Data came from immunoSEQ multiplex PCR; TCRdb stores just in-frame clones and leaves some out. The repertoire holds 110,000 or so clones, with approximately 90% as singletons. The data belong to a study of T cell responses to AZD1222 COVID-19 vaccine. Whole-study findings and limits: Following two doses of AZD1222, Spike-specific TCR breadth and depth rose. Seropositive status at baseline applied to only 5 or 6 AZD1222 recipients.

Trimming cost V 0 bases and J 0 bases, with 10 bases left between them. CDR3 size: 16 residues. Germline-derived CDR1 and CDR2 are SGHTS and YDEGEE. This clonotype was obtained from an adult who received the MenACWY meningococcal vaccine as a control. The chain couples TRBV5-8 to TRBJ2-1; D is ambiguous. The material was peripheral blood, obtained 28 days after the second dose of the MenACWY control vaccine. CDR3 loop: CASSLALDPSYNEQFF. The CDR3 region has the DNA TGTGCCAGCAGCTTGGCCCTAGACCCCTCCTACAATGAGCAGTTCTTC.